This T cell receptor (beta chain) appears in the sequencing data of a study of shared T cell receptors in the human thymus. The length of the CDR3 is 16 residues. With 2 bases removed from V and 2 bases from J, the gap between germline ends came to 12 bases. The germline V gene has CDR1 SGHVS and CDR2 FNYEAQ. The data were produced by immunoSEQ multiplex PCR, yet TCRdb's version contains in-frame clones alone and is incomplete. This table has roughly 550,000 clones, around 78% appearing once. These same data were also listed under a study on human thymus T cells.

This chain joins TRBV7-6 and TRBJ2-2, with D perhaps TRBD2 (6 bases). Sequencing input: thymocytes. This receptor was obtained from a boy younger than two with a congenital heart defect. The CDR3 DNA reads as TGTGCCAGCAGCTTAATGGGGGGATCTAACACCGGGGAGCTGTTTTTT. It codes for CASSLMGGSNTGELFF.